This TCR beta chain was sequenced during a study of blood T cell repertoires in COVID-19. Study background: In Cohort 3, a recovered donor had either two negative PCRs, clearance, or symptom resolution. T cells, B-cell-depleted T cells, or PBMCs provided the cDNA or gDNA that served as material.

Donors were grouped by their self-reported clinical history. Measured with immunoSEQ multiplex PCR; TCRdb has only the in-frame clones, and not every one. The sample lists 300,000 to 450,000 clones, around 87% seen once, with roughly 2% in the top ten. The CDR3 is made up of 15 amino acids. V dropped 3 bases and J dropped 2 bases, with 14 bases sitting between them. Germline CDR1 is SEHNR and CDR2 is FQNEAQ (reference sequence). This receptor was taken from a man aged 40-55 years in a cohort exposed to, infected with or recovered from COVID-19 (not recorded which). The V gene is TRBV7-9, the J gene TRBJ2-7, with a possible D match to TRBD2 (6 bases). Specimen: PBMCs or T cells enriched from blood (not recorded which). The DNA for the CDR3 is TGTGCCAGCAGCTTCGGGGGAGGCACAGCCTACGAGCAGTACTTC. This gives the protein CASSFGGGTAYEQYF.